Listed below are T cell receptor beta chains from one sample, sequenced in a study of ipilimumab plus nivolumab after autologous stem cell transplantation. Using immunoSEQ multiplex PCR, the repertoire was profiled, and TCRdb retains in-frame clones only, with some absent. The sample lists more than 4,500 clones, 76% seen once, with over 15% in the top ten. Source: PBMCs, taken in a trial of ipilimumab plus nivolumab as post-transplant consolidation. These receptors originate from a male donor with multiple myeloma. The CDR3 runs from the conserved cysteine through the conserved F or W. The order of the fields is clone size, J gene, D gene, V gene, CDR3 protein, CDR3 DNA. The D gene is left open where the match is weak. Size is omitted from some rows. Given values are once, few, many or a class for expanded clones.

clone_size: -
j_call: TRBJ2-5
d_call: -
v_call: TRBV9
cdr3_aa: CASGSARWDETQYF
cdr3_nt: TGTGCCAGCGGGAGCGCGCGGTGGGACGAGACCCAGTACTTC

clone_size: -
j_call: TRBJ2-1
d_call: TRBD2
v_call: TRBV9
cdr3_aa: CASSRGDSSYNEQFF
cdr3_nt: TGTGCCAGCAGCCGGGGGGACTCCTCCTACAATGAGCAGTTCTTC

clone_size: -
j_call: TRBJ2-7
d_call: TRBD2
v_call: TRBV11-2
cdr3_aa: CASSPGTRPIYEQYF
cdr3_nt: TGTGCCAGCAGCCCGGGGACTAGGCCGATTTACGAGCAGTACTTC

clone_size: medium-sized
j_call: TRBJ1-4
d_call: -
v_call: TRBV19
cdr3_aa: CASSIDSSEKLFF
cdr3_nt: TGTGCCAGTAGTATAGACTCTTCGGAAAAACTGTTTTTT

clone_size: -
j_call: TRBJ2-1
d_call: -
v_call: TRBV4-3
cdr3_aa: CASSQVGVGAGEQFF
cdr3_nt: TGCGCCAGCAGCCAAGTCGGGGTCGGGGCAGGGGAGCAGTTCTTC

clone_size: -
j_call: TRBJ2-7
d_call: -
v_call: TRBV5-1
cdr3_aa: CASSSLRGGEQYF
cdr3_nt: TGCGCCAGCAGCTCCCTGAGGGGGGGGGAGCAGTACTTC

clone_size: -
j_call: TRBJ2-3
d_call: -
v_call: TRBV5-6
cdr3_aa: CASSLGDTQYF
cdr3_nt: TGTGCCAGCAGCTTGGGAGATACGCAGTATTTT

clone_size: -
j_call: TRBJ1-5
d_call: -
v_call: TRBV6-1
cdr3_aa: CASSLGQFPNQPQHF
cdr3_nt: TGTGCCAGCAGCTTAGGACAGTTCCCCAATCAGCCCCAGCATTTT

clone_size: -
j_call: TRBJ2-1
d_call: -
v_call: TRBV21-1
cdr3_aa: CASSNGRLAGGCLFYNEQFF
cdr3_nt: TGTGCCAGCAGCAATGGAAGACTAGCGGGGGGTTGTTTGTTCTACAATGAGCAGTTCTTC

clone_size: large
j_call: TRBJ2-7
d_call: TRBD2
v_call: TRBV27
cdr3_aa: CASSQLAGGLHEQYF
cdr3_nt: TGTGCCAGCAGTCAACTAGCGGGGGGGCTCCACGAGCAGTACTTC

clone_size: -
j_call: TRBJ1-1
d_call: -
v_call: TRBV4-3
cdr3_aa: CASSQDRWTATEAFF
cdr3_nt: TGCGCCAGCAGCCAAGATCGATGGACAGCCACTGAAGCTTTCTTT

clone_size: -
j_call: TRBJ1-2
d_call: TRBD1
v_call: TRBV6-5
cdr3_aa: CASIETGQTNYGYTF
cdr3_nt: TGTGCCAGCATCGAGACGGGACAGACAAACTATGGCTACACCTTC

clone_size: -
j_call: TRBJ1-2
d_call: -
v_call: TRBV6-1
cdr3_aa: CASSGSPSGYTF
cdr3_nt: TGTGCCAGCAGTGGCAGCCCGAGTGGCTACACCTTC

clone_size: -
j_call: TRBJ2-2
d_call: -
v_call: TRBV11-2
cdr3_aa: CASSLGQGELFF
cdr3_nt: TGTGCCAGCAGCCTTGGACAGGGGGAGCTGTTTTTT

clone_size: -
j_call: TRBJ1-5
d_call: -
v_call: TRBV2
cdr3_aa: CASSMTISNQPQHF
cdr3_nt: TGTGCCAGCAGTATGACAATTAGCAATCAGCCCCAGCATTTT

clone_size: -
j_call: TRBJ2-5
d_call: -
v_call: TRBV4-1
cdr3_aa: CASSQDRTQYF
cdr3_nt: TGCGCCAGTAGCCAAGATCGGACCCAGTACTTC